A single T cell receptor beta chain is shown here with its context. Antigen unknown. These data originate in a study of T cell responses to AZD1222 COVID-19 vaccine. At the level of the study: Pooled together were second doses at about 4 or about 12 weeks. Findings of the study overall: Baseline testing showed seropositivity in only a handful of AZD1222 recipients.

Libraries were prepared by immunoSEQ multiplex PCR; TCRdb keeps only in-frame clonotypes and omits some of them. The sample records tens of thousands of clones, just over 90% being singletons. The sequenced sample was peripheral blood, obtained on day 0 of AZD1222 vaccination. This receptor was identified in an adult in good health.

As DNA, the CDR3 is TGTGCCAGCTCAGCCCCCCGGATTAGCGGGTCGAACACCGGGGAGCTGTTTTTT. Its protein is CASSAPRISGSNTGELFF. The V and J genes are TRBV18 and TRBJ2-2; 7 nucleotides line up with TRBD2. The CDR3 covers 18 residues. Germline V CDR1 and CDR2: KGHSH, LQKENI. Unmatched junction bases numbered 12, after V lost 5 bases and J lost 0 bases.